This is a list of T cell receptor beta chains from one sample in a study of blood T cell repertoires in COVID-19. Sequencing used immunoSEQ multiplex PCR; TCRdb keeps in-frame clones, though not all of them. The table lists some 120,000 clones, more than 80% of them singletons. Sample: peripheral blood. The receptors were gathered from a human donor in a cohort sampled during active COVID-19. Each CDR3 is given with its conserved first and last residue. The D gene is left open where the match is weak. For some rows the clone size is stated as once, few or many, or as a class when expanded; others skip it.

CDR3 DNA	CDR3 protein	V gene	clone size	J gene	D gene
TGTGCCAGCAGCAGGCATCCCTCCTACAATGAGCAGTTCTTC	CASSRHPSYNEQFF	TRBV6-5	NA	TRBJ2-1	NA
TGTGCCAGCTCAGCCCAACAGGGTGTAGGCACTGAAGCTTTCTTT	CASSAQQGVGTEAFF	TRBV18	NA	TRBJ1-1	NA
TGTGCCAGCAGCCCCTTTTCTAGCACAGATACGCAGTATTTT	CASSPFSSTDTQYF	TRBV14	NA	TRBJ2-3	NA
TGTGCCACCAGCGCCCGTTCCGGGGGCGGGGAGCTGTTTTTT	CATSARSGGGELFF	TRBV15	NA	TRBJ2-2	NA
TGTGCCAGCTCACCGGTGGGAGGTACCACAGATACGCAGTATTTT	CASSPVGGTTDTQYF	TRBV18	NA	TRBJ2-3	NA
TGCAGTGCTAGTTCGGCCCACAGCTATGGCTACACCTTC	CSASSAHSYGYTF	TRBV20-1	NA	TRBJ1-2	NA
TGTGCCAGCAGCTTGCGTGGGGGCATGGGTCAGCCCCAGCATTTT	CASSLRGGMGQPQHF	TRBV5-6	NA	TRBJ1-5	NA
TGTGCCAGCAGTGATTATTTTACGGGGGAGGGAACCAAAAACATTCAGTACTTC	CASSDYFTGEGTKNIQYF	TRBV2	NA	TRBJ2-4	TRBD2
TGTGCCAGTAGTGCCCCCACGCCGCTAGCGGGTGGCACAGATACGCAGTATTTT	CASSAPTPLAGGTDTQYF	TRBV19	once	TRBJ2-3	TRBD2
TGCGCCAGCAGCCCCGACCGAGCGGCGAGTTATGGCTACACCTTC	CASSPDRAASYGYTF	TRBV5-1	NA	TRBJ1-2	NA
TGTGCCAGTAGTATTGCAGGAATTATGAACACTGAAGCTTTCTTT	CASSIAGIMNTEAFF	TRBV19	NA	TRBJ1-1	NA
TGTGCCAGCAGTCCTAGCGGAAGCACAGATACGCAGTATTTT	CASSPSGSTDTQYF	TRBV6-4	NA	TRBJ2-3	TRBD2
TGTGCCAGCAGTTTAGCCAGAGAAGCTTTCTTT	CASSLAREAFF	TRBV12-3/TRBV12-4	few	TRBJ1-1	NA
TGTGCCAGCAGTGACCCACAGGGAATGTACGCTGAAGCTTTCTTT	CASSDPQGMYAEAFF	TRBV6-1	NA	TRBJ1-1	NA
TGCGCCAGCAGCTTAAATGAACTAGCGCCACAAACAGATACGCAGTATTTT	CASSLNELAPQTDTQYF	TRBV5-1	NA	TRBJ2-3	TRBD2
TGCGCCAGCAGCCCCGAACAGGTTCGGACTGAAGCTTTCTTT	CASSPEQVRTEAFF	TRBV5-1	NA	TRBJ1-1	NA
TGTGCCAGCAGCCTCCGGGGGGGAGACACTGAAGCTTTCTTT	CASSLRGGDTEAFF	TRBV5-4	NA	TRBJ1-1	NA
TGTGCCAGCAGCGTAGCGATTAGCGGGGGGGCGAGCTCCTACAATGAGCAGTTCTTC	CASSVAISGGASSYNEQFF	TRBV9	once	TRBJ2-1	TRBD2
TGTGCCAGCACCCCGGACAGGGGGAGGCCGTACGAGCAGTACTTC	CASTPDRGRPYEQYF	TRBV3-1/TRBV3-2	many	TRBJ2-7	TRBD1
TGCAGTGCTTTCCTTCCAGATACGCAGTATTTT	CSAFLPDTQYF	TRBV20-1	NA	TRBJ2-3	NA
TGTGCCAGCAGCCGGGGACAGGGGGCTATGAATGAGCAGTTCTTC	CASSRGQGAMNEQFF	TRBV7-2	NA	TRBJ2-1	TRBD1
TGTGCCAGCAGCCCAACAAAGGGCGGGGGGGCCCAAGAGACCCAGTACTTC	CASSPTKGGGAQETQYF	TRBV7-9	NA	TRBJ2-5	TRBD2
TGTGCCAGCAGCCTAGCGGGAGCTGTTGAGACCCAGTACTTC	CASSLAGAVETQYF	TRBV28	NA	TRBJ2-5	TRBD2
TGCGCCAGCAGCCAAGACCCGGGGAACACTGAAGCTTTCTTT	CASSQDPGNTEAFF	TRBV4-1	NA	TRBJ1-1	NA
TGTGCCAGCAGTTACGGCACAGGGCCTGAAGCTTTCTTT	CASSYGTGPEAFF	TRBV6-5	NA	TRBJ1-1	NA
TGTGCCAGCAGCCGCGGACTAGCGGGTTCCGGGGAGACCCAGTACTTC	CASSRGLAGSGETQYF	TRBV5-4	NA	TRBJ2-5	TRBD2
TGTGCCAGCAGCGCGGACTTCTCCTATAATTCACCCCTCCACTTT	CASSADFSYNSPLHF	TRBV9	NA	TRBJ1-6	NA
TGCGCCAGCAGTGAGTCGGGGAGCGGGACCTACAATGAGCAGTTCTTC	CASSESGSGTYNEQFF	TRBV10-1	NA	TRBJ2-1	TRBD2
TGTGCCAGCAGCTTCGACAGGGGTCGCCAAGAGACCCAGTACTTC	CASSFDRGRQETQYF	TRBV7-2	once	TRBJ2-5	TRBD1
TGTGCCAGCAGCTACGGGGGGGGTGGCCACGAGCAGTACTTC	CASSYGGGGHEQYF	TRBV7-8	NA	TRBJ2-7	TRBD2
TGTGCCAGCAGCGTAGGTCAGAACCGTTATTTGAACACTGAAGCTTTCTTT	CASSVGQNRYLNTEAFF	TRBV9	NA	TRBJ1-1	NA
TGTGCCACCAGAGACACAAATCGGGACAGGGGGCGCCGGGCCAAAAACATTCAGTACTTC	CATRDTNRDRGRRAKNIQYF	TRBV15	NA	TRBJ2-4	TRBD1
TGTGCCTCCGAGCCGGGACAGGGAGGGGAGCTGTTTTTT	CASEPGQGGELFF	TRBV2	once	TRBJ2-2	TRBD1
TGCAGCGTTGCGAGCGGGAGGGCCAATGAGCAGTTCTTC	CSVASGRANEQFF	TRBV29-1	NA	TRBJ2-1	TRBD2
TGTGCCAGCAGCCCCGGGGGGACCTATTACGACAATGAGCAGTTCTTC	CASSPGGTYYDNEQFF	TRBV7-6	NA	TRBJ2-1	TRBD2
TGTGCCAGTAGCCTAACAGGGGCCCCCTATGGCTACACCTTC	CASSLTGAPYGYTF	TRBV19	NA	TRBJ1-2	TRBD1
TGTGCCAGCAACCGGGGGGGCAACACTGAAGCTTTCTTT	CASNRGGNTEAFF	TRBV3-1/TRBV3-2	once	TRBJ1-1	NA
TGCGCCAGCAGCCAAGCGGGGGGGTTCACAGATACGCAGTATTTT	CASSQAGGFTDTQYF	TRBV4-3	NA	TRBJ2-3	TRBD2
TGTGCCAGCAGCTTGGACAGGGCAGTTTTCTCTGGGGCCAACGTCCTGACTTTC	CASSLDRAVFSGANVLTF	TRBV9	NA	TRBJ2-6	TRBD1
TGTGCCAGCAGCCAGGAAGGGGGCTATTCACCCCTCCACTTT	CASSQEGGYSPLHF	TRBV7-6	few	TRBJ1-6	TRBD1